Included here is one T cell receptor (beta chain) sequence, with context. Its antigen is unknown. This sample stems from a study of cytomegalovirus exposure and HLA in healthy donors. The primer mix had 60 Vbeta and 13 Jbeta primers. Method: immunoSEQ multiplex PCR; TCRdb's copy keeps in-frame clones and lacks some. Its table lists roughly 120,000 clones. General study points: About 87% or about 30% of the time was how often most TCR beta V segments were productive, according to an earlier analysis. Researchers reported in a later analysis that common viral pathogens appeared linked to several top clusters. When analyzed later, the rates of TCR association showed variation by HLA locus, with DRB1 the most and HLA-C the fewest. Sequencing likely caused a cluster of highly shared sequence variants.

This CDR3 comprises 15 residues. Germline loops: CDR1 MNHEY, CDR2 SMNVEV (reference sequence). Trimming left V 5 bases short and J 3 bases short, with 14 bases between. This receptor was identified in a man in his forties in good health and CMV-seropositive. The chain carries TRBV27 and TRBJ2-1, with D perhaps matching TRBD2 (6 bases). The sequenced sample was PBMCs. This CDR3 reads CASSNSGFRYNEQFF. The CDR3 DNA sequence: TGTGCCAGCAGTAATAGCGGTTTCCGCTACAATGAGCAGTTCTTC.